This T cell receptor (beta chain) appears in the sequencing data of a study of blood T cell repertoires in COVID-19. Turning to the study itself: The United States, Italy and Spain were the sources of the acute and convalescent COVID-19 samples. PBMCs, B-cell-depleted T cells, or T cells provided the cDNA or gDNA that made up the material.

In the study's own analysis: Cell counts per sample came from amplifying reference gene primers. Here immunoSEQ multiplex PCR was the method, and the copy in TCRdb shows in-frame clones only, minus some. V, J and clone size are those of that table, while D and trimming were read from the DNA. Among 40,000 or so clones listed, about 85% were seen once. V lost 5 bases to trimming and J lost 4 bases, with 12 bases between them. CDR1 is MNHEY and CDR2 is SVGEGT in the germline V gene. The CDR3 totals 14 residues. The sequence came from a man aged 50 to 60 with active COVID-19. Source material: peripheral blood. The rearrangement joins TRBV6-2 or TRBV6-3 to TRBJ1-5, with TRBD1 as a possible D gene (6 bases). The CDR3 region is CASSIPGTNQPQHF. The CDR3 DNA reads TGTGCCAGCAGTATCCCCGGGACAAATCAGCCCCAGCATTTT.